These 21 T cell receptor beta chains came from one sample sequenced in a study of T cells in Graves' hyperthyroidism and ophthalmopathy. Amplified regions were TCR beta CDR3 sequences from RNA transcripts. First-round RT-PCR of the TCR CDR3 relied on the HTBI primer set. TCRdb re-derived calls from the multiplex PCR reads in MiXCR, one entry per CDR3 protein. The sample comprises approximately 590,000 distinct CDR3 sequences, 35% to 55% of which are singletons, and 8.2% rests with the top ten. Sequencing used peripheral blood or thyroid tissue (not recorded which). These receptors were taken from a woman between 18 and 30 years old with Graves' hyperthyroidism.

This clonotype came up a few times. A read error may produce the germline difference seen at one junction end. This chain links TRBV7-9 with TRBJ2-7; 8 bases map to TRBD2. This CDR3 region has 14 residues. CDR1 and CDR2 (germline): SEHNR, FQNEAQ (reference sequence). The chain's CDR3 is CASSFREGSHEQYF. CDR3 in DNA: TGTGCCAGCAGTTTTCGGGAGGGCTCCCACGAGCAGTACTTC.

The V and J genes are TRBV29-1 and TRBJ2-7; TRBD2 aligns across 8 bases. CDR1 is SQVTM, CDR2 ANQGSEA, per germline. With 4 bases clipped from V and 6 bases from J, the junction kept 5 bases outside the gene matches. The CDR3 totals 12 residues. The CDR3 DNA is TGCAGCGTTGGGACTAGCTCGTTCGAGCAGTACTTC. This gives the protein CSVGTSSFEQYF.

Comments on this clonotype: A clone one base away is much larger, so this may be a read error. The rearrangement uses TRBV29-1 and TRBJ1-2, with D possibly matching TRBD1 (5 bases). The CDR3 is made up of 10 amino acids. Germline-derived CDR1 and CDR2 are SQVTM and ANQGSEA. Trimming pared 4 bases from V and 6 bases from J, leaving 6 bases between. This CDR3 reads CSVGGDGYTF. In DNA, the CDR3 is TGCAGCGTTGGGGGGGATGGCTACACCTTC.

The chain has TRBV5-8 and TRBJ1-1, with D maybe TRBD1 (6 bases). Per the germline V gene, CDR1 is SGHTS and CDR2 is YDEGEE. CDR3 length equals 15 residues. Between the trimmed V and J ends, which lost 1 base and 3 bases, there was a span of 13 bases. DNA of the CDR3: TGTGCCAGCAGCTTGTTGGGGGGCGAGGACACTGAAGCTTTCTTT. Protein product: CASSLLGGEDTEAFF. The whole variable domain, filled in from reference TRBV5-8 and TRBJ1-1, reads EAGVTQSPTHLIKTRGQQATLRCSPISGHTSVYWYQQALGLGLQFLLWYDEGEERNRGNFPPRFSGRQFPNYSSELNVNALELEDSALYLCASSLLGGEDTEAFFGQGTRLTVV.

This clonotype has a single count. The chain recombines TRBV7-9 with TRBJ1-6; the D is unclear. This CDR3 region has 15 residues. Germline V lookup: CDR1 SEHNR, CDR2 FQNEAQ (reference sequence). V lost 4 bases and J lost 5, with 12 bases in between. The CDR3 DNA reads as TGTGCCAGCAGCTCGGGTGACGCGGATAATTCACCCCTCCACTTT. Amino acid sequence: CASSSGDADNSPLHF.

This clonotype was detected ten times or more. V and J are TRBV7-3 and TRBJ2-7; either TRBD1 or TRBD2 may fit D (5 bases each). Germline V gene sequence: CDR1 SGHTA, CDR2 FQGTGA. V was clipped by 1 base and J by 3 bases, with 10 bases between them. This CDR3 contains 14 residues. CDR3 in DNA: TGTGCCAGCAGCTTAAATCCAGGGAGCTACGAGCAGTACTTC. This codes for CASSLNPGSYEQYF.

This clonotype was seen only a few times. The rearrangement joins TRBV2 to TRBJ1-5; no clear D. Germline V CDR1 and CDR2: SNHLY, FYNNEI. Trimming cost V 7 bases and J 3 bases, with 7 bases left between them. There are 12 residues in the CDR3. The CDR3 is CASKSPNQPQHF. DNA of the CDR3: TGTGCCAGCAAGTCTCCCAATCAGCCCCAGCATTTT.

The chain couples TRBV29-1 to TRBJ1-2; 8 nucleotides agree with TRBD1. J gave up 0 bases and V 8 bases, and 5 bases lay outside the gene matches. Germline lookup yields CDR1 SQVTM and CDR2 ANQGSEA. This CDR3 is 13 amino acids long. CDR3 coding DNA: TGCAGCATCCTGACAGGGGCTAACTATGGCTACACCTTC. Encoded protein: CSILTGANYGYTF.

Concerning this clonotype: This sequence may be a read error, since a much larger clone differs from it by one base. CDR3 nucleotide sequence: TGCAGCGTTGAGATTGGAGGAACCTACGAGCAGTACTTC. This sequence encodes CSVEIGGTYEQYF. The J gene is TRBJ2-7, the V gene TRBV29-1; a weak D match, TRBD2 (5 bases). This CDR3 contains 13 residues. Trimming removed 3 bases from V and 2 bases from J, with 11 bases in between. Germline-derived CDR1 and CDR2 are SQVTM and ANQGSEA.

This clonotype has only a few counts. The chain has TRBV7-2 and TRBJ2-2; D is ambiguous. V was cut by 5 bases and J by 8 bases, with 9 bases left in between. CDR3 length equals 12 residues. CDR1 and CDR2 (germline): SGHTA, FQGNSA. The CDR3 bases are TGTGCCAGCAGCCTCAGACTGGGGGAGCTGTTTTTT. It codes for CASSLRLGELFF. The full variable domain, its missing parts supplied by reference TRBV7-2 and TRBJ2-2, is GAGVSQSPSNKVTEKGKDVELRCDPISGHTALYWYRQSLGQGLEFLIYFQGNSAPDKSGLPSDRFSAERTGGSVSTLTIQRTQQEDSAVYLCASSLRLGELFFGEGSRLTVL.

This chain uses TRBV19 with TRBJ1-1; TRBD1 aligns across 9 bases. V dropped 8 bases and J dropped 0; count of bases not matched to a gene: 4. This CDR3 region has 14 residues. Per the germline V gene, CDR1 is LNHDA and CDR2 is SQIVND (reference sequence). CDR3: CASVDRGMNTEAFF. CDR3 DNA sequence: TGTGCCAGTGTAGACAGGGGGATGAACACTGAAGCTTTCTTT.

This chain uses TRBV10-3 with TRBJ2-3; D possibly corresponds to TRBD1 (6 bases). The V gene's germline CDR1 is ENHRY and CDR2 SYGVKD. Trimming stripped 0 bases from V and 3 bases from J, with 10 bases between. The CDR3 extends over 15 amino acids. This CDR3 reads CAISESQGRTDTQYF. The CDR3 DNA follows: TGTGCCATCAGTGAGTCGCAGGGGCGTACAGATACGCAGTATTTT.

The rearrangement joins TRBV15 to TRBJ1-1, with 7 bases identical to TRBD1. The CDR3 extends over 14 amino acids. Losses at the gene ends were 7 bases for V and 6 bases for J; bases not matched to a gene: 11. Germline CDR1 LNHNV, CDR2 YYDKDF (reference sequence). The CDR3 region has the DNA TGTGCCACCAAGACGACCGGGACAGCGGCTGAAGCTTTCTTT. Amino acid sequence: CATKTTGTAAEAFF. Variable domain in full (rest from reference TRBV15 and TRBJ1-1): DAMVIQNPRYQVTQFGKPVTLSCSQTLNHNVMYWYQQKSSQAPKLLFHYYDKDFNNEADTPDNFQSRRPNTSFCFLDIRSPGLGDTAMYLCATKTTGTAAEAFFGQGTRLTVV.

The V gene is TRBV29-1, the J gene TRBJ1-5, with TRBD1 matching 7 bases. The CDR3 contains 11 residues. V lost 8 bases and J lost 8; bases outside the gene matches: 6. Germline values: CDR1 SQVTM, CDR2 ANQGSEA. CDR3 nucleotide sequence: TGCAGCAGTCAGGGGGGGGAGCCCCAGCATTTT. The encoded protein is CSSQGGEPQHF. The complete variable domain, with remaining parts taken from reference TRBV29-1 and TRBJ1-5, reads SAVISQKPSRDICQRGTSLTIQCQVDSQVTMMFWYRQQPGQSLTLIATANQGSEATYESGFVIDKFPISRPNLTFSTLTVSNMSPEDSSIYLCSSQGGEPQHFGDGTRLSIL.

There are a few counts of this clonotype. This chain connects TRBV19 to TRBJ1-5, with D unresolved. The CDR3 totals 13 residues. V was shortened by 9 bases and J by 6 bases, with 15 bases between the two germline ends. Germline V lookup: CDR1 LNHDA, CDR2 SQIVND (reference sequence). CDR3 sequence: CASSSGWPQPQHF. The CDR3 coding sequence is TGTGCCAGCAGCTCGGGATGGCCTCAGCCCCAGCATTTT.

This clonotype has a handful of counts. This rearrangement joins TRBV7-9 to TRBJ1-1; 8 bases agree with TRBD1. Losses at the gene ends were 5 bases for V and 11 bases for J; bases not matched to a gene: 16. The germline V gene encodes CDR1 SEHNR and CDR2 FQNEAQ (reference sequence). The length of the CDR3 is 15 residues. The CDR3 reads CASSAGQGGFSWAFF. The CDR3 region has the DNA TGTGCCAGCAGCGCCGGACAGGGTGGTTTTTCTTGGGCTTTCTTT.

This clonotype was recorded once. The chain combines TRBV7-9 with TRBJ1-6, with TRBD1 as a possible D gene (6 bases). Germline CDR1 reads SEHNR; CDR2 reads FQNEAQ (reference sequence). CDR3 length: 14 residues. V lost 4 bases and J 10 bases, leaving 14 bases between the germline ends. The CDR3 coding sequence is TGTGCCAGCAGCTACGAATTAGGGGGATCACCCCTCCACTTT. Residues: CASSYELGGSPLHF. The full variable domain, rest sourced from reference TRBV7-9 and TRBJ1-6, is DTGVSQNPRHKITKRGQNVTFRCDPISEHNRLYWYRQTLGQGPEFLTYFQNEAQLEKSRLLSDRFSAERPKGSFSTLEIQRTEQGDSAMYLCASSYELGGSPLHFGNGTRLTVT.

The rearrangement joins TRBV10-3 to TRBJ2-5, with TRBD1 as a possible D gene (6 bases). Germline V gene data show CDR1 as ENHRY and CDR2 as SYGVKD. The V end was cut by 7 bases, the J end by 0 bases, with 12 bases between. This CDR3 has 14 amino acids. The chain's CDR3 is CAIKDGQYQETQYF. CDR3 bases: TGTGCCATCAAGGACGGACAGTACCAAGAGACCCAGTACTTC.

This sequence joins TRBV20-1 and TRBJ1-2; no reliable D call. From germline, CDR1 is DFQATT and CDR2 SNEGSKA (reference sequence). The CDR3 is 15 amino acids. V was shortened by 6 bases and J by 4 bases, with 21 bases between the two germline ends. CDR3 in amino acids: CSAHSPADGGYGYTF. In DNA form, the CDR3 reads TGCAGTGCACATTCCCCGGCAGACGGCGGCTATGGCTACACCTTC.

This chain's CDR3 is CASSRGGKPQHF. CDR3 coding DNA: TGTGCCAGCAGCAGGGGGGGAAAGCCCCAGCATTTT. The chain combines TRBV7-9 with TRBJ1-5; D possibly corresponds to TRBD1 (6 bases). There are 12 residues in the CDR3. Trimming stripped 5 bases from V and 8 bases from J, with 10 bases between. CDR1 and CDR2 (germline): SEHNR, FQNEAQ (reference sequence).

J is TRBJ2-5 and V is TRBV7-6, with D tentatively TRBD1 (5 bases). Germline lookup yields CDR1 SGHVS and CDR2 FNYEAQ. Trimming cost V 1 base and J 2 bases, with 8 bases left between them. The CDR3 loop spans 14 amino acids. CDR3 in amino acids: CASSLETAQETQYF. The CDR3 region has the DNA TGTGCCAGCAGCTTAGAGACAGCTCAAGAGACCCAGTACTTC.